The source of this TCR beta chain is a study of T cells in Graves' hyperthyroidism and ophthalmopathy. Study-wide findings and caveats: Clonotypes that were expanded in thyroid above 0.001 mostly appeared in blood too.

As concerns this clonotype: Its matching antigen is unknown.

The germline V gene has CDR1 DFQATT and CDR2 SNEGSKA (reference sequence). V shed 6 bases and J shed 7 bases, with 19 bases lying between them. This CDR3 has 15 amino acids. The investigators amplified TCR beta CDR3 regions from RNA transcripts. Carried out on the TCR CDR3, a first-round RT-PCR used the HTBI primer set. TCRdb redid the calling of the multiplex PCR reads with MiXCR, one entry per CDR3 protein. The repertoire includes 540,000 or so distinct CDR3 sequences, around 46% of them detected once, and roughly 19% sits in the top ten. The chain employs TRBV20-1 and TRBJ1-6; D is perhaps TRBD1 (5 bases). The sequenced material came from peripheral blood or thyroid tissue (not recorded which). This sequence was found in an adult woman with Graves' disease, either hyperthyroidism or ophthalmopathy (not recorded which). The CDR3 sequence is CSATMGVSGNSPLHF. In DNA form, the CDR3 reads TGCAGTGCAACCATGGGGGTGAGCGGGAATTCACCCCTCCACTTT.